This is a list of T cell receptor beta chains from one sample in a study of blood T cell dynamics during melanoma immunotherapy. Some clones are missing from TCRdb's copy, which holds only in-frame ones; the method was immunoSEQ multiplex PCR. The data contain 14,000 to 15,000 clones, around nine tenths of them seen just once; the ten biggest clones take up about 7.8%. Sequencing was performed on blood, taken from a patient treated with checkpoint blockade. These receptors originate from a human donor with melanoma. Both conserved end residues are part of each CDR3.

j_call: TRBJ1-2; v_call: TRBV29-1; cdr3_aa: CSVGDLTGGALGYTF
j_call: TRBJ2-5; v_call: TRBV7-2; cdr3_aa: CASSLLAGGPAVQETQYF
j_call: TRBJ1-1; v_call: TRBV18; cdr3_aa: CASSPPSRGGSHTEAFF
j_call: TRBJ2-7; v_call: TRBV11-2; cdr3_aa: CASSLVAIEQYF
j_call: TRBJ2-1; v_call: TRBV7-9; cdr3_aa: CASSLTGLYNEQFF
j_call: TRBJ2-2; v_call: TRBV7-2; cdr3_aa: CASSRDYLNTGELFF
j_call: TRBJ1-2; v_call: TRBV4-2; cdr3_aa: CASSQAGNNYGYTF
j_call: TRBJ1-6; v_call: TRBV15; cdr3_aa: CATSRGGQGARNSPLHF
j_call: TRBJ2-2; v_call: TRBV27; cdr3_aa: CASRGLGLAGGQGGELFF
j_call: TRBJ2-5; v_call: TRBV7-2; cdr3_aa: CASSSQGTSGKETQYF
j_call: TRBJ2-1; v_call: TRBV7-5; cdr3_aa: CASSSGLAPNEQFF
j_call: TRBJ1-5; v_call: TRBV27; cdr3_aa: CASRPDPRDRGSDQPQHF
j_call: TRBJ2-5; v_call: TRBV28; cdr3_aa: CASSLSAGAQETQYF
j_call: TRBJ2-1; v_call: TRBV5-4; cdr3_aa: CASRRTGVGEQFF
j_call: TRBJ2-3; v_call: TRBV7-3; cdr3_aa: CASSFSDTDTQYF
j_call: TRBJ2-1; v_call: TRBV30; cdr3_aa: CAWRQPGLAPYNEQFF
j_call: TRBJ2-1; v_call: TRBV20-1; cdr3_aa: CSASADQEQFF
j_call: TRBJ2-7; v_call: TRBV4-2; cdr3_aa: CASSQELAGGLPYEQYF
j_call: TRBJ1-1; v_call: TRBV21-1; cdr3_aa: CASSNPTF
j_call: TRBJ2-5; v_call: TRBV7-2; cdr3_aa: CASSFSRPETQYF
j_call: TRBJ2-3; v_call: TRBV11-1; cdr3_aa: CASSQLDTQYF
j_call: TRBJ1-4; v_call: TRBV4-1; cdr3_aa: CASSRPGTGATNEKLFF
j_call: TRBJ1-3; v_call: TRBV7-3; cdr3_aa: CASSLSGSISGNTIYF
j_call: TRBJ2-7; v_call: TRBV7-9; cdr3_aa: CASSTGRAYEQYF
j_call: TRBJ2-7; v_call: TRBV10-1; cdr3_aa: CATPGPGAYEQYF
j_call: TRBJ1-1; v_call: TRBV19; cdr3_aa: CASSVGQGNTEAFF
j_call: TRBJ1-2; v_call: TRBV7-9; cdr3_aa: CASSLGGGDIYGYTF
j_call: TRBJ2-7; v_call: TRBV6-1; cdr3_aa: CASSEPTELGQYF
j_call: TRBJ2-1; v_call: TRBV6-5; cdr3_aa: CASSYRRVSYNEQFF
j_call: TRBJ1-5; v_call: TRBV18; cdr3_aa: CASSIEGFGNNQPQHF
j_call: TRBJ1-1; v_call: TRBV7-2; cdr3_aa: CASSLVGRGEAFF
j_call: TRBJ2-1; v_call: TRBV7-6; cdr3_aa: CASSFPLSNEQFF
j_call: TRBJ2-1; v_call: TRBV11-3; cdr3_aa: CASSPREGLGAYNEQFF